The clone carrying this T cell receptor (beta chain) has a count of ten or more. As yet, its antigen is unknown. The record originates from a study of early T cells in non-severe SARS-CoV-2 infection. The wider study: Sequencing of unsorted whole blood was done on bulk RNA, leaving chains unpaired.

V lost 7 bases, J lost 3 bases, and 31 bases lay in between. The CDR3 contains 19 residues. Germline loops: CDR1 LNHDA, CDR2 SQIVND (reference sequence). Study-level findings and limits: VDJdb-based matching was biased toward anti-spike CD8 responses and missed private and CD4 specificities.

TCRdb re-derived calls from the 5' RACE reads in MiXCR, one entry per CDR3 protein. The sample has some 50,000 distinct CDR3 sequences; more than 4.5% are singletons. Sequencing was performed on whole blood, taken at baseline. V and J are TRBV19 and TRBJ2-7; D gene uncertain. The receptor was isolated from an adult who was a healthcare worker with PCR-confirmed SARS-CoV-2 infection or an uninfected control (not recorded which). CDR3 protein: CASTPSHLGRLQLHYEQYF. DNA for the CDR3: TGTGCCAGTACCCCATCCCATTTGGGCCGTCTACAACTCCACTACGAGCAGTACTTC.